These 22 T cell receptor beta chains came from one sample sequenced in a study of T cell responses to AZD1222 COVID-19 vaccine (dated by TCRdb to the early 2020s). Library preparation employed the immunoSEQ multiplex PCR assay. TCRdb carries this immuneACCESS record with in-frame sequences only. Its versions omit some clonotypes, under half of them owing to an unresolved V gene in the studies checked, with the rest unexplained. In all, the sample holds roughly 150,000 clones, and more than 85% of those were seen once. The ten largest clones capture less than 1.5% of the sample. According to the study, the label for this sample's time point signals: about 28 days (+/-7) after the second vaccine dose. Material: peripheral blood, obtained 28 days after the second AZD1222 dose. These TCRs come from an adult who received the AZD1222 COVID-19 vaccine.

The chain uses TRBV9 and TRBJ2-7; D is uncertain. The CDR3 is made up of 14 amino acids. The germline gives CDR1 SGDLS, CDR2 YYNGEE. Trimming cost V 0 bases and J 0 bases, with 7 bases left between them. CDR3 coding DNA: TGTGCCAGCAGCGTAGGGGTCAGCTCCTACGAGCAGTACTTC. Translation gives CASSVGVSSYEQYF.

The rearrangement joins TRBV2 to TRBJ2-5, with 13 bases aligning to TRBD2. V dropped 4 bases and J dropped 1; count of bases not matched to a gene: 6. This CDR3 is built from 17 residues. The germline V gene encodes CDR1 SNHLY and CDR2 FYNNEI. The CDR3 here is CASSGGTSGTGQETQYF. In DNA form, the CDR3 reads TGTGCCAGCAGTGGCGGGACTAGCGGGACTGGCCAAGAGACCCAGTACTTC. Filled out from reference TRBV2 and TRBJ2-5, the complete variable domain reads EPEVTQTPSHQVTQMGQEVILRCVPISNHLYFYWYRQILGQKVEFLVSFYNNEISEKSEIFDDQFSVERPDGSNFTLKIRSTKLEDSAMYFCASSGGTSGTGQETQYFGPGTRLLVL.

The V call is TRBV28, the J call TRBJ1-1, with D tentatively TRBD1 (6 bases). The CDR3 length is 15 residues. The V gene lost 5 bases and the J gene lost 4 bases, with 17 bases spanning the gap. Germline V gene data show CDR1 as MDHEN and CDR2 as SYDVKM. The CDR3 reads CASSPLEGGGTEAFF. In nucleotides, the CDR3 is TGTGCCAGCAGTCCACTCGAGGGGGGAGGCACTGAAGCTTTCTTT.

This chain uses TRBV19 with TRBJ2-1; 12 bases are shared with TRBD1. Germline V lookup: CDR1 LNHDA, CDR2 SQIVND (reference sequence). The CDR3 length is 13 residues. Trimming took 5 bases from V and 15 from J; bases not matched to a gene: 8. CDR3 sequence reads: CASSPRGTGGPFF. CDR3 nucleotides: TGTGCCAGTAGTCCAAGGGGGACAGGGGGCCCGTTCTTC.

This clone was detected a few times. CDR3 coding DNA: TGTGCCATCAGGGACAGAGTAGATCAGCCCCAGCATTTT. Protein: CAIRDRVDQPQHF. This chain uses TRBV10-3 with TRBJ1-5, with a tentative D call TRBD1 (6 bases). Germline CDR1 and CDR2: ENHRY and SYGVKD. This CDR3 is built from 13 residues. Trimming shortened V by 6 bases and J by 5 bases, and 11 bases separated the two germline ends.

The genes are TRBV7-6 and TRBJ2-4; D might be TRBD1 (5 bases). Germline CDR1 is SGHVS and CDR2 is FNYEAQ. The CDR3 is 15 amino acids. V lost 8 bases, J lost 4 bases, and 18 bases lay in between. In DNA, the CDR3 is TGTGCCAGCCGCGCCCCCACAGGAATAAAAAACATTCAGTACTTC. Amino acid sequence: CASRAPTGIKNIQYF.

This clone came up a few times. The chain links TRBV4-2 to TRBJ2-7; 10 bases match TRBD2. From germline, CDR1 is LGHNA and CDR2 YNFKEQ. The V and J ends lost 0 bases and 1 base, in that order; junction bases with no gene match: 9. The CDR3 has 18 residues. The CDR3 region has the DNA TGTGCCAGCAGCCAAGAAGAGGCTAGCGGGGGTTTTTCCTACGAGCAGTACTTC. The encoded protein is CASSQEEASGGFSYEQYF.

The chain combines TRBV7-2 with TRBJ1-4; no clear D gene. Germline values: CDR1 SGHTA, CDR2 FQGNSA. The ends were cut back, 1 base at V and 3 bases at J, with 12 bases in the middle. The CDR3 is 16 amino acids. As DNA, the CDR3 is TGTGCCAGCAGCTTAGGCTTTTACCGGGCTAATGAAAAACTGTTTTTT. Its protein product is CASSLGFYRANEKLFF.

The chain couples TRBV6-4 to TRBJ2-2; possibly TRBD1 for D (6 bases). V lost 6 bases, J lost 1 base, and 6 bases lay in between. CDR1 is MRHNA and CDR2 is SNTAGT in the germline V gene. The CDR3 loop spans 13 amino acids. Here the CDR3 reads CASRQGNTGELFF. In DNA, the CDR3 is TGTGCCAGCAGACAGGGGAACACCGGGGAGCTGTTTTTT.

The chain recombines TRBV7-3 with TRBJ1-1; TRBD1 matches 9 bases. V shed 4 bases, J shed 3 bases, and the junction held 6 bases outside the gene matches. This CDR3 contains 15 residues. Germline CDR1 and CDR2: SGHTA and FQGTGA. The CDR3 loop is CASSSRGDRDTEAFF. The CDR3 nucleotides read TGTGCCAGCAGCTCCAGGGGGGACAGGGACACTGAAGCTTTCTTT.

The chain has TRBV7-3 and TRBJ1-5; the match to TRBD1 covers 7 bases. The germline CDR1 and CDR2 sequences are SGHTA and FQGTGA. The CDR3 is 14 amino acids. Trimming at V came to 5 bases and at J to 6 bases, leaving 7 bases not matched to a gene. The CDR3 here is CASSQQGGGQPQHF. CDR3 DNA: TGTGCCAGCAGCCAGCAGGGGGGAGGTCAGCCCCAGCATTTT.

This chain connects TRBV18 to TRBJ2-5; D may match TRBD1 or TRBD2 (5 bases each). Germline loops: CDR1 KGHSH, CDR2 LQKENI. Trimming left V 5 bases short and J 0 bases short, with 10 bases between. The CDR3 runs to 14 residues. Written as DNA, the CDR3 is TGTGCCAGCTCATACCGGGACGACCAAGAGACCCAGTACTTC. Protein: CASSYRDDQETQYF.

The chain combines TRBV5-4 with TRBJ1-1; D might be TRBD1 (5 bases). This CDR3 is 14 amino acids long. Trimming stripped 0 bases from V and 3 bases from J, with 9 bases between. CDR1 and CDR2 (germline): SGHNT, YYREEE (reference sequence). CDR3 bases: TGTGCCAGCAGCTTGGAGGGGCAGTACACTGAAGCTTTCTTT. Amino acids: CASSLEGQYTEAFF.

The chain links TRBV3-1 (or the pseudogene TRBV3-2) to TRBJ1-2; 7 bases are shared with TRBD1. With 8 bases clipped from V and 2 bases from J, the junction kept 14 bases outside the gene matches. This CDR3 spans 16 amino acids. Germline V gene sequence: CDR1 LGHDT, CDR2 YNNKEL (reference sequence). CDR3 coding DNA: TGTGCCAGCCGAGGGAGGGAAGACAGGGACAACTATGGCTACACCTTC. It translates to CASRGREDRDNYGYTF.

The chain carries TRBV13 and TRBJ2-3, with 15 bases that match TRBD2. CDR1 and CDR2 (germline): PRHDT, FYEKMQ (reference sequence). This CDR3 is built from 19 residues. The trim removed 5 bases at V and 1 base at J, leaving 10 bases unmatched. Here the CDR3 reads CASSDTGLAGGQGTDTQYF. The CDR3 DNA is TGTGCCAGCAGCGACACAGGACTAGCGGGGGGGCAGGGCACAGATACGCAGTATTTT.

This rearrangement joins TRBV7-8 to TRBJ2-3; maybe TRBD1 (6 bases). Per germline, CDR1 SGHVS and CDR2 FQNEAQ. Trimming left V 5 bases short and J 11 bases short, with 17 bases between. This CDR3 comprises 13 residues. CDR3 in amino acids: CASSPGTLLGQYF. CDR3 bases: TGTGCCAGCAGCCCAGGGACACTACTGGGGCAGTATTTT.

CDR3 region: CASSQRETETQYF. In nucleotides, the CDR3 is TGTGCCAGCAGCCAAAGGGAGACAGAGACCCAGTACTTC. The chain combines TRBV4-2 with TRBJ2-5, with D possibly being TRBD2 (5 bases). Between the trimmed V and J ends, which lost 2 bases and 4 bases, there was a span of 8 bases. The CDR3 extends over 13 amino acids. Germline assignment: CDR1 LGHNA and CDR2 YNFKEQ.

This rearrangement joins TRBV19 to TRBJ1-2; 11 bases line up with TRBD1. Trimming removed 5 bases from V and 8 bases from J; junction bases left unmatched: 7. Per germline, CDR1 LNHDA and CDR2 SQIVND (reference sequence). This CDR3 is built from 14 residues. The CDR3 bases are TGTGCCAGTAGTGTGGACAGGGGGCATGGCGGCTACACCTTC. Translation gives CASSVDRGHGGYTF. Together with reference TRBV19 and TRBJ1-2, the CDR3 gives the full variable domain: DGGITQSPKYLFRKEGQNVTLSCEQNLNHDAMYWYRQDPGQGLRLIYYSQIVNDFQKGDIAEGYSVSREKKESFPLTVTSAQKNPTAFYLCASSVDRGHGGYTFGSGTRLTVV.

The CDR3 sequence: CASSQEWVTGNTIYF. The CDR3 DNA follows: TGCGCCAGCAGCCAAGAGTGGGTTACCGGAAACACCATATATTTT. The rearrangement joins TRBV4-1 to TRBJ1-3; no clear D. From germline, CDR1 is MGHRA and CDR2 YSYEKL. V gave up 0 bases and J gave up 4 bases, with 10 bases separating them. CDR3 size: 15 residues.

This clone was counted a few times. This sequence joins TRBV11-2 and TRBJ2-7, with D unresolved. Germline V lookup: CDR1 SGHAT, CDR2 FQNNGV. The V and J ends lost 2 bases and 5 bases respectively, with 4 bases between them. CDR3 size: 11 residues. The CDR3 coding sequence is TGTGCCAGCAGCTTATTGCACGAGCAGTACTTC. Protein sequence: CASSLLHEQYF.

V usage is TRBV7-9 and J usage is TRBJ2-1; D is undetermined. CDR3 size: 12 residues. Trimming pared 5 bases from V and 4 bases from J, leaving 6 bases between. Germline-derived CDR1 and CDR2 are SEHNR and FQNEAQ (reference sequence). The CDR3 protein is CASSAIYNEQFF. The CDR3 nucleotides are TGTGCCAGCAGCGCGATTTACAATGAGCAGTTCTTC.

V gene TRBV5-6 combines with J gene TRBJ2-7; no firm D call. Trimming stripped 0 bases from V and 6 bases from J, with 7 bases between. The CDR3 has 12 amino acids. CDR1 and CDR2 (germline): SGHDT, YYEEEE. CDR3 sequence reads: CASSLGAAEQYF. The CDR3 DNA reads as TGTGCCAGCAGCTTGGGCGCCGCCGAGCAGTACTTC.